Listed below are T cell receptor beta chains from one sample, sequenced in a study of technical replicates of blood from a handful of donors. TCRdb's copy holds only in-frame clones and misses some; the assay was immunoSEQ multiplex PCR. This table has 67,000 or so clones, roughly 89% appearing once. Sequenced sample: T cells isolated from PBMCs. These TCRs come from a human donor in good health. CDR3s include the opening cysteine and the closing phenylalanine or tryptophan. D genes are given only for firm matches. Size tells how often a clone was seen (once, few, many) or the class of an expanded clone, and some rows leave it out.

-,TRBV4-2,TRBD2,TRBJ2-1,TGTGCCAGCAGCCAAGTTTCTAGCGGCTCCTACAATGAGCAGTTCTTC,CASSQVSSGSYNEQFF
-,TRBV7-8,TRBD2,TRBJ2-7,TGTGCCAGCAGCCCCGGGGGGGGAGGGCCATACGAGCAGTACTTC,CASSPGGGGPYEQYF
once,TRBV2,-,TRBJ1-2,TGTGCCAGCAGTGGAGGGTCTTCCTATGGCTACACCTTC,CASSGGSSYGYTF
once,TRBV9,TRBD2,TRBJ2-5,TGTGCCAGCAGCGTAGGGTGGCGGACTAGCGCAATTCTGGAGACCCAGTACTTC,CASSVGWRTSAILETQYF
-,TRBV7-8,-,TRBJ1-1,TGTGCCAGCAGCTTAGTAACTGGACATATGAACACTGAAGCTTTCTTT,CASSLVTGHMNTEAFF
-,TRBV5-1,TRBD1,TRBJ2-7,TGCGCCAGCAGCTTGACGGGACAGTCCTACGAGCAGTACTTC,CASSLTGQSYEQYF
-,TRBV19,-,TRBJ1-2,TGTGCCAGTAGCATTGGACTTATCGAGTATGGCTACACCTTC,CASSIGLIEYGYTF
-,TRBV4-2,-,TRBJ1-1,TGTGCCAGCAGCCAAGAGGGCCGATTTGAAGCTTTCTTT,CASSQEGRFEAFF
-,TRBV28,-,TRBJ1-1,TGTGCCAGCCAACCGTCGGGCACTGAAGCTTTCTTT,CASQPSGTEAFF
-,TRBV5-6,TRBD1,TRBJ2-7,TGTGCCAGCAACGACAGGGTAATCTACGAGCAGTACTTC,CASNDRVIYEQYF
-,TRBV25-1,TRBD1,TRBJ1-4,TGTGCCAGCCTGGGACAGGGAAATGAAAAACTGTTTTTT,CASLGQGNEKLFF
-,TRBV9,TRBD2,TRBJ2-1,TGTGCCAGCAGCGTAGCCAGCGGGAGGAGTAGTGAGCAGTTCTTC,CASSVASGRSSEQFF
-,TRBV11-3,TRBD2,TRBJ2-1,TGTGCCAGCAGCCTTGGACTAGCGGGAGGAAAGCAGTTCTTC,CASSLGLAGGKQFF
-,TRBV6-6,-,TRBJ2-7,TGTGCCAGCAGTTACTCTAAATACGAGCAGTACTTC,CASSYSKYEQYF
-,TRBV27,-,TRBJ2-2,TGTGCCAGCAGTTTCGCGGGGAATCAGAACACCGGGGAGCTGTTTTTT,CASSFAGNQNTGELFF
-,TRBV2,TRBD1,TRBJ1-1,TGTGCCAGCAGTGACCCGGACAGGGGTAACACTGAAGCTTTCTTT,CASSDPDRGNTEAFF
-,TRBV30,TRBD2,TRBJ2-1,TGTGCCTGGGATAGCGGGAGCCCTAACAATGAGCAGTTCTTC,CAWDSGSPNNEQFF
-,TRBV29-1,-,TRBJ1-4,TGCAGCGTTGGGCCTTCAACTAATGAAAAACTGTTTTTT,CSVGPSTNEKLFF
-,TRBV29-1,-,TRBJ2-1,TGCAGCGTTATCGGGGGGCGCGGGGATGAGCAGTTCTTC,CSVIGGRGDEQFF
-,TRBV4-2,-,TRBJ2-7,TGTGCCAGCAGCCGGGGGCACGAGCAGTACTTC,CASSRGHEQYF
-,TRBV7-7,-,TRBJ1-1,TGTGCTAGCAGCTTGCGTCAGAACACTGAAGCTTTCTTT,CASSLRQNTEAFF
-,TRBV5-1,-,TRBJ2-2,TGCGCCAGCAGCCCCAGGGGGGCCGGGGAGCTGTTTTTT,CASSPRGAGELFF
-,TRBV11-2,TRBD1,TRBJ2-7,TGTGCCAGCAGCTTGGACAGGCTCTCCTACGAGCAGTACTTC,CASSLDRLSYEQYF
-,TRBV7-2,-,TRBJ1-3,TGTGCCAGCAGCTTGGTTTGGGCCTCTGGAAACACCATATATTTT,CASSLVWASGNTIYF
-,TRBV4-1,-,TRBJ2-7,TGCGCCAGCAGCCAAGATTGGAGGGCCGGTGTGGAGCAGTACTTC,CASSQDWRAGVEQYF
-,TRBV28,TRBD2,TRBJ2-7,TGTGCCAGCAGTTTTTTTACGGAGCGGGGGTACGAGCAGTACTTC,CASSFFTERGYEQYF